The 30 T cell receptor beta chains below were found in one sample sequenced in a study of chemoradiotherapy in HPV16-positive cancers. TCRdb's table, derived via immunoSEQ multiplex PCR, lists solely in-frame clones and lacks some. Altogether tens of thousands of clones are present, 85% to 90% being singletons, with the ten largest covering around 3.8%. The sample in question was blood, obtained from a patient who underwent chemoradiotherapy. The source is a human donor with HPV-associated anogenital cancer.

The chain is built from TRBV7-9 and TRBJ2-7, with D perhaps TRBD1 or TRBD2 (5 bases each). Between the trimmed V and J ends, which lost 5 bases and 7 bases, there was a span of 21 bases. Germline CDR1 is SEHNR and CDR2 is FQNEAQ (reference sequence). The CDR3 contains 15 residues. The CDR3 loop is CASSPHRGLNLEQYF. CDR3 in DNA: TGTGCCAGCAGCCCTCACCGGGGCCTGAACTTGGAGCAGTACTTC. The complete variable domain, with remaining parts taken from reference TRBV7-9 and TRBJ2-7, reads DTGVSQNPRHKITKRGQNVTFRCDPISEHNRLYWYRQTLGQGPEFLTYFQNEAQLEKSRLLSDRFSAERPKGSFSTLEIQRTEQGDSAMYLCASSPHRGLNLEQYFGPGTRLTVT.

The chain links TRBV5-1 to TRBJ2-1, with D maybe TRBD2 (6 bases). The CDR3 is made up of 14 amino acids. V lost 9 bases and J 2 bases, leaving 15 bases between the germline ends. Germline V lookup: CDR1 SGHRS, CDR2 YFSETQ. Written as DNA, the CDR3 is TGCGCCACCACCCGGGGGTCTCCCTACAATGAGCAGTTCTTC. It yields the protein CATTRGSPYNEQFF.

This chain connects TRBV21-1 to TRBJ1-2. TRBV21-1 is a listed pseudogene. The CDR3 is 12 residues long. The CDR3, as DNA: TGTGCCAGCAGCTCCCGGACGCATGGCTACACCTTC. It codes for CASSSRTHGYTF.

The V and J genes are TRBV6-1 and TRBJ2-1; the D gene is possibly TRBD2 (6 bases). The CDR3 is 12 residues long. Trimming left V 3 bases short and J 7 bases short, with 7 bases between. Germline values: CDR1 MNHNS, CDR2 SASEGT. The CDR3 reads CASSDLANEQFF. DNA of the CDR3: TGTGCCAGCAGTGATCTAGCGAATGAGCAGTTCTTC.

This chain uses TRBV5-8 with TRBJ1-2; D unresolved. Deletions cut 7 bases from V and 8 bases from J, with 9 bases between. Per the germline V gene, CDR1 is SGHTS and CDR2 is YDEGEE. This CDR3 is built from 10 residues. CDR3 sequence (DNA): TGTGCCAGCGCCGTAAGGGGCTACACCTTC. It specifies CASAVRGYTF.

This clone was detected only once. The CDR3 sequence: CASSYSTGTNEKLFF. CDR3 nucleotide sequence: TGTGCCAGCAGTTACTCGACGGGGACTAATGAAAAACTGTTTTTT. The genes are TRBV6-6 and TRBJ1-4; no definite D call. The CDR3 sequence is 15 residues long. Germline CDR1 is MNHNY and CDR2 is SVGAGI (reference sequence). Trimming shortened V by 0 bases and J by 2 bases, and 7 bases separated the two germline ends.

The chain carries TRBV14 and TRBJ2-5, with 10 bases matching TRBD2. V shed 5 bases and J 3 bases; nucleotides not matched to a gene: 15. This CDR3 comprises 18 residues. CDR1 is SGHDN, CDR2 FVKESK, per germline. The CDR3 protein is CASSSVLAGELGKETQYF. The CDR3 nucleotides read TGTGCCAGCAGCTCGGTGCTAGCGGGAGAACTGGGGAAAGAGACCCAGTACTTC.

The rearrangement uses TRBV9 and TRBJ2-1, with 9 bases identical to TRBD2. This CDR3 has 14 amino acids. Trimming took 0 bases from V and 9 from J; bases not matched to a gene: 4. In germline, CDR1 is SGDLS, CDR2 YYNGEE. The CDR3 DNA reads TGTGCCAGCAGCGTAGGGGTAGCGGGAGCTGAGCAGTTCTTC. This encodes CASSVGVAGAEQFF.

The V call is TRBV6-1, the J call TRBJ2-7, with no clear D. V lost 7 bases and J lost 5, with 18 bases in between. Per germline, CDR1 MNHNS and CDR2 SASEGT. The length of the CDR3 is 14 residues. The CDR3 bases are TGTGCCAGCATGGTAAAGGCCCTTTCACACGAGCAGTACTTC. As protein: CASMVKALSHEQYF.

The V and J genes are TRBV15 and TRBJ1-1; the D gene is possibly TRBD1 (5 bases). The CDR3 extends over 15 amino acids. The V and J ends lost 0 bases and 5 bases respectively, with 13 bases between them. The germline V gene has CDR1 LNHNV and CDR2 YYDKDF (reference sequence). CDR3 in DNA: TGTGCCACCAGCAGAGATCTCGGGGGGAGGACTGAAGCTTTCTTT. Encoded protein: CATSRDLGGRTEAFF.

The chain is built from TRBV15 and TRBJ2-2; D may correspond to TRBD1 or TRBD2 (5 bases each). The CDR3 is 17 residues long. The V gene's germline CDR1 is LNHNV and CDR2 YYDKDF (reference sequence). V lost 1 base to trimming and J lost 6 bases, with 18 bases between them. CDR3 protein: CATSRVRDQHRAGELFF. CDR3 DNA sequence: TGTGCCACCAGCAGAGTAAGGGACCAACACCGAGCCGGGGAGCTGTTTTTT.

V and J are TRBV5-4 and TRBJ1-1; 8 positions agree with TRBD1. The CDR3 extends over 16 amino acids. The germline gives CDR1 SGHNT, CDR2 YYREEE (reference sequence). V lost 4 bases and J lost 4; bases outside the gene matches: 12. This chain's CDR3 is CASSRQGWSVGTEAFF. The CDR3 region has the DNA TGTGCCAGCAGCCGACAGGGGTGGAGTGTTGGCACTGAAGCTTTCTTT.

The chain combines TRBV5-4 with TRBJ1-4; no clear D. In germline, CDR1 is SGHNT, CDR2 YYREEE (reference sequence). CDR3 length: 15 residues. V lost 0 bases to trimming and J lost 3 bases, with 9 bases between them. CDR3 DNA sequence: TGTGCCAGCAGCTTGGTAGCGTCCTCTAATGAAAAACTGTTTTTT. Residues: CASSLVASSNEKLFF.

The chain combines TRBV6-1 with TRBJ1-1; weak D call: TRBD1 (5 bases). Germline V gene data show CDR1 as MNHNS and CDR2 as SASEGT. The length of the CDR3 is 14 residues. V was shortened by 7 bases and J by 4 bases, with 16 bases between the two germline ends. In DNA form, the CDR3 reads TGTGCCAGCAACACGGGGGTTGAGAGCACTGAAGCTTTCTTT. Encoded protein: CASNTGVESTEAFF.

The chain's CDR3 is CAISEDSAYYGYTF. For the CDR3, the DNA is TGTGCCATCAGTGAGGACAGCGCATACTATGGCTACACCTTC. The rearrangement uses TRBV10-3 and TRBJ1-2; the D gene is possibly TRBD1 (5 bases). This CDR3 has 14 residues. Germline values: CDR1 ENHRY, CDR2 SYGVKD. With 2 bases removed from V and 3 bases from J, the gap between germline ends came to 10 bases.

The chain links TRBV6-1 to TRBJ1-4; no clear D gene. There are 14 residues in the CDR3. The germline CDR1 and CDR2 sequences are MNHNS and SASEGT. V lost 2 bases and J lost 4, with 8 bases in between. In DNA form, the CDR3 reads TGTGCCAGCAGTGAATTCCGGAATAATGAAAAACTGTTTTTT. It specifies CASSEFRNNEKLFF.

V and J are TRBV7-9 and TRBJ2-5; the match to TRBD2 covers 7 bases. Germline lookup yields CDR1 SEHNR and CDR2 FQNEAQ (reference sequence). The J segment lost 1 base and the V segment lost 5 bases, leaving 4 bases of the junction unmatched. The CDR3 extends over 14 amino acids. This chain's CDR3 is CASSPGLSQETQYF. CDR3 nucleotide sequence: TGTGCCAGCAGCCCGGGACTATCCCAAGAGACCCAGTACTTC. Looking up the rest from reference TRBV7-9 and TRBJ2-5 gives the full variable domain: DTGVSQNPRHKITKRGQNVTFRCDPISEHNRLYWYRQTLGQGPEFLTYFQNEAQLEKSRLLSDRFSAERPKGSFSTLEIQRTEQGDSAMYLCASSPGLSQETQYFGPGTRLLVL.

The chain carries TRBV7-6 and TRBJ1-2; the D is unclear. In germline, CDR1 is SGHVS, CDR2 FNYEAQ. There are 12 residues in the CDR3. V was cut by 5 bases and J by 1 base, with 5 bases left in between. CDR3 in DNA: TGTGCCAGCAGCCCCCTTAACTATGGCTACACCTTC. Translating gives CASSPLNYGYTF. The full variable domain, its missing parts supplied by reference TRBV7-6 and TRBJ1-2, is GAGVSQSPRYKVTKRGQDVALRCDPISGHVSLYWYRQALGQGPEFLTYFNYEAQQDKSGLPNDRFSAERPEGSISTLTIQRTEQRDSAMYRCASSPLNYGYTFGSGTRLTVV.

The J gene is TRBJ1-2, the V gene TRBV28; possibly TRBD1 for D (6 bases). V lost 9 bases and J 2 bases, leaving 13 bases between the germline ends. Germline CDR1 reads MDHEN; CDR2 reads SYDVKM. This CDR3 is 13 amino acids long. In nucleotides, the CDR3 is TGTGCCAGTCATATTCAGGGGAACTATGGCTACACCTTC. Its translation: CASHIQGNYGYTF.

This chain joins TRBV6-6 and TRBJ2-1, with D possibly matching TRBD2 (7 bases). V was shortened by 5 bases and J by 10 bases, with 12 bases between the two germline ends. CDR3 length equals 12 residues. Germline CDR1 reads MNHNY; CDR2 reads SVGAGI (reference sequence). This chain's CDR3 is CASSPTGGEQFF. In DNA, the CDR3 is TGTGCCAGCAGTCCCACGGGGGGCGAGCAGTTCTTC.

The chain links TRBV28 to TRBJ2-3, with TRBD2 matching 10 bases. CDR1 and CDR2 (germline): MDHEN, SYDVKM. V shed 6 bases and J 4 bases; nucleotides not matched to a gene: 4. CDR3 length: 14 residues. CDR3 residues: CASRAGGHPDTQYF. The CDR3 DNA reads TGTGCCAGCAGAGCGGGAGGGCACCCAGATACGCAGTATTTT.

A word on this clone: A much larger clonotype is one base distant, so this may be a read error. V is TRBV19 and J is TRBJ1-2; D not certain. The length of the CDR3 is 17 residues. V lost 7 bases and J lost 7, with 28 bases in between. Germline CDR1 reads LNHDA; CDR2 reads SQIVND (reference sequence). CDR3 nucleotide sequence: TGTGCCAGTATTAGGTATGGCAGAAGGCCCCGGAAGGTTGGCTACACCTTC. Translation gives CASIRYGRRPRKVGYTF.

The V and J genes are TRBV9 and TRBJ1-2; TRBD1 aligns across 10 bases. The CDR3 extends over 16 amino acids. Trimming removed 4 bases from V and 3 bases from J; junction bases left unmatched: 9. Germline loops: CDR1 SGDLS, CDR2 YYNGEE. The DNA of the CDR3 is TGTGCCAGCAGCTCCCGGGACAGGGGTACAGACTATGGCTACACCTTC. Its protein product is CASSSRDRGTDYGYTF.

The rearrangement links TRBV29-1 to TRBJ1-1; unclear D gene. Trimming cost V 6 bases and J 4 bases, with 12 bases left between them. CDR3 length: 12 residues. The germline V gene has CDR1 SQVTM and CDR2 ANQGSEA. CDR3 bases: TGCAGCGTCGCCAGTGGCTCCACTGAAGCTTTCTTT. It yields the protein CSVASGSTEAFF.

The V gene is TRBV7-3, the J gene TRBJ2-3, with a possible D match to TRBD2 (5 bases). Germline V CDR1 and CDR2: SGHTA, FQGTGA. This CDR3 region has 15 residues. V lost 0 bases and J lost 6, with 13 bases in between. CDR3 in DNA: TGTGCCAGCAGCTTAACTTCCGGGGAAGTGGATACGCAGTATTTT. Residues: CASSLTSGEVDTQYF.

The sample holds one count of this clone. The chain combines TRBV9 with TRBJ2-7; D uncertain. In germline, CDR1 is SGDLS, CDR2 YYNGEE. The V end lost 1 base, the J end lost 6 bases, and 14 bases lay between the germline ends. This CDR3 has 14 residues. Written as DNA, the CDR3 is TGTGCCAGCAGCGTATCGCTGGGGTTAGGCGAGCAGTACTTC. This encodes CASSVSLGLGEQYF.

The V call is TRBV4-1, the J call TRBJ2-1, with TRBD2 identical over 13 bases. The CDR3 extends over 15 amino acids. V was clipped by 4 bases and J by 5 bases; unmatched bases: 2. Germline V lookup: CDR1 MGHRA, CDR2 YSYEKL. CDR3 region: CASSPGTSGDNEQFF. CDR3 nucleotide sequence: TGCGCCAGCAGCCCGGGGACTAGCGGGGACAATGAGCAGTTCTTC.

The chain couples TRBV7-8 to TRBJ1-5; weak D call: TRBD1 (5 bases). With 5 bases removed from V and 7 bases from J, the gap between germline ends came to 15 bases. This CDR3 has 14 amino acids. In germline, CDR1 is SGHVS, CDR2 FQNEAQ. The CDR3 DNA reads TGTGCCAGCAGCCCTGACCGGACAAGACAGCCCCAGCATTTT. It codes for CASSPDRTRQPQHF.

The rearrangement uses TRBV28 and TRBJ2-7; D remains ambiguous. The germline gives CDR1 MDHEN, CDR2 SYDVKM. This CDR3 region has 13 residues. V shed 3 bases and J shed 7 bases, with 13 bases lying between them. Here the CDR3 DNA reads TGTGCCAGCAGTTTTACGGAGTTTGGGGAGCAGTACTTC. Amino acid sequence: CASSFTEFGEQYF.

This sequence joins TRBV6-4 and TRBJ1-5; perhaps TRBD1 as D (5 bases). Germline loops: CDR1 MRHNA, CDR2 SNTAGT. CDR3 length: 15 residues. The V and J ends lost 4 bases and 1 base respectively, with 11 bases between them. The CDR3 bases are TGTGCCAGCAGTGTGGAGGGGACGAGCAATCAGCCCCAGCATTTT. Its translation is CASSVEGTSNQPQHF.